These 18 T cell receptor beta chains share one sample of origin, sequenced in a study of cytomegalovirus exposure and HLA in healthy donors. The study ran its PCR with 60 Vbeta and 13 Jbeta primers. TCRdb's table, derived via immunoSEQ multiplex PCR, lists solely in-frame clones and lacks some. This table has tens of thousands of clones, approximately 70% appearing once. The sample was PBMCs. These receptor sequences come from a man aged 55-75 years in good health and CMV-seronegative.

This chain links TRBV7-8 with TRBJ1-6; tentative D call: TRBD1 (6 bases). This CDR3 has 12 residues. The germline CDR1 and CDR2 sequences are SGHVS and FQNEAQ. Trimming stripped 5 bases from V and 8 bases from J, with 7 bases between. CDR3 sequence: CASSDRYSPLHF. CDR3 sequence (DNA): TGTGCCAGCAGCGACAGGTATTCACCCCTCCACTTT.

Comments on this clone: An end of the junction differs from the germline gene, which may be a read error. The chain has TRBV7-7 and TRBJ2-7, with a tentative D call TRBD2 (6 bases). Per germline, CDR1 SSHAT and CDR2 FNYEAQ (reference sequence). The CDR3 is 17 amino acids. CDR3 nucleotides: TGTGCTAGCAGCTTCGAGTCGGGGGACGGGAACTCCTACGAGCAGTACTTC. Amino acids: CASSFESGDGNSYEQYF.

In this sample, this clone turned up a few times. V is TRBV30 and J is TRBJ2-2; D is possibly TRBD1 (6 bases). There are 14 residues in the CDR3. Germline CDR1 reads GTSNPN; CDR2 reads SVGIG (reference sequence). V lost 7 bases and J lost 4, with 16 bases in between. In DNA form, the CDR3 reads TGTGCCTCTAAGACAGGATGGACCACCGGGGAGCTGTTTTTT. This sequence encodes CASKTGWTTGELFF.

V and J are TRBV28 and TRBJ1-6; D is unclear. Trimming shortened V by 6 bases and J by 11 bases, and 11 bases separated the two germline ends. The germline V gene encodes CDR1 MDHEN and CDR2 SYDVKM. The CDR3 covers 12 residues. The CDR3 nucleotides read TGTGCCAGCAGGGCGTCCGGGGCACCCCTCCACTTT. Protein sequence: CASRASGAPLHF.

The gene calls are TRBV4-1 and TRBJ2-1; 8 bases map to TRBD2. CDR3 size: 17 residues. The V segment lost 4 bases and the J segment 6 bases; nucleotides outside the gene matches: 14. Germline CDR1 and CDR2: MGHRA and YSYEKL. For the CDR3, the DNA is TGCGCCAGCAGCCTAGGGGCGAGGGGACTAGTAGGCAATGAGCAGTTCTTC. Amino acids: CASSLGARGLVGNEQFF.

CDR3 sequence reads: CASSASSGKAYNEQFF. The CDR3 coding sequence is TGTGCCAGCAGCGCGTCTAGCGGAAAGGCCTACAATGAGCAGTTCTTC. The chain has TRBV9 and TRBJ2-1; 7 bases are shared with TRBD2. The CDR3 length is 16 residues. Trimming took 3 bases from V and 2 from J; bases not matched to a gene: 8. The germline V gene encodes CDR1 SGDLS and CDR2 YYNGEE.

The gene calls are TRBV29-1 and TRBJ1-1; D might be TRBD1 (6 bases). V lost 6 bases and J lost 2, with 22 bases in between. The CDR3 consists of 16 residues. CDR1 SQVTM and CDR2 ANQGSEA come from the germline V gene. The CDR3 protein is CSVGSLLQGPNTEAFF. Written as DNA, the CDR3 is TGCAGCGTCGGCAGCCTCCTTCAGGGGCCCAACACTGAAGCTTTCTTT.

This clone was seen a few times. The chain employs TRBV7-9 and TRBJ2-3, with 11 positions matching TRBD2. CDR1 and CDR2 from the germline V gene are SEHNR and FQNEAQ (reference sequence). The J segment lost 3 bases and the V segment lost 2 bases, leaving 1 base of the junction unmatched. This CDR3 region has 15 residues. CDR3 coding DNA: TGTGCCAGCAGCTTATTAGCGGGAGGGACAGATACGCAGTATTTT. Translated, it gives CASSLLAGGTDTQYF.

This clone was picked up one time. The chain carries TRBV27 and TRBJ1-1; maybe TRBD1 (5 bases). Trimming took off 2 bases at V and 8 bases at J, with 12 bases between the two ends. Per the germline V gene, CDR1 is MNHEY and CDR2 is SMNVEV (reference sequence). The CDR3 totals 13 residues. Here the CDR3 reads CASSLVGGGEAFF. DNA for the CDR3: TGTGCCAGCAGTTTAGTGGGGGGGGGAGAAGCTTTCTTT.

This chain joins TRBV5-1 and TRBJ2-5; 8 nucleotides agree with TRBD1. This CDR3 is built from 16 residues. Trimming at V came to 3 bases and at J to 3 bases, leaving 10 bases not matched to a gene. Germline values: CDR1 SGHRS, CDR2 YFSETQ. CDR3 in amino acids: CASSYRVTGVEETQYF. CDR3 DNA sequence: TGCGCCAGCAGCTACCGAGTGACAGGGGTCGAAGAGACCCAGTACTTC.

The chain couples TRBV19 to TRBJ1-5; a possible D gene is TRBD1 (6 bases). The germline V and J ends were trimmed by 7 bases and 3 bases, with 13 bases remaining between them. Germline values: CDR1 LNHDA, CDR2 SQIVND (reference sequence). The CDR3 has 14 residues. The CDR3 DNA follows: TGTGCCAGTAAGACGGACAGCTTCAATCAGCCCCAGCATTTT. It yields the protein CASKTDSFNQPQHF.

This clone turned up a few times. The CDR3 DNA reads TGTGCCAGTAGTATAATCGGACAGGGATGGTACCCCGGGGAGCTGTTTTTT. Amino acid sequence: CASSIIGQGWYPGELFF. J is TRBJ2-2 and V is TRBV19; 8 bases align to TRBD1. Germline lookup yields CDR1 LNHDA and CDR2 SQIVND (reference sequence). The junction had 11 bases not matched to a gene; V was cut back by 2 bases and J by 6 bases. This CDR3 is 17 amino acids long.

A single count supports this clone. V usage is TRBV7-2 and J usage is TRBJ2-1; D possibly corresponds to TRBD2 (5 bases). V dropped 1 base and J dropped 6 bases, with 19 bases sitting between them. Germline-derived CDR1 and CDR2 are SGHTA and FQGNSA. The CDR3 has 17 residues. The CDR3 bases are TGTGCCAGCAGCTTAGTAGGTGGGAGCGGAGTTGGCAATGAGCAGTTCTTC. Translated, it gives CASSLVGGSGVGNEQFF.

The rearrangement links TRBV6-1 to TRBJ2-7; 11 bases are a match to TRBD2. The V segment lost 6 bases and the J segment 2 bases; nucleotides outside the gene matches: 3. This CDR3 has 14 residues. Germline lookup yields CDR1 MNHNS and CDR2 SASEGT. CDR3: CASRLLAGAYEQYF. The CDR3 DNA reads TGTGCCAGCAGGTTACTAGCGGGAGCCTACGAGCAGTACTTC.

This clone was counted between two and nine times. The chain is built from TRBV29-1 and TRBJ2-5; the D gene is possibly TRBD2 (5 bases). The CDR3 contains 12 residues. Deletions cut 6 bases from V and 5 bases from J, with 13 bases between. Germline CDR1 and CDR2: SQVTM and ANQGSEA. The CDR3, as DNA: TGCAGCGTCGACTATGCTGAGGAGACCCAGTACTTC. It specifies CSVDYAEETQYF.

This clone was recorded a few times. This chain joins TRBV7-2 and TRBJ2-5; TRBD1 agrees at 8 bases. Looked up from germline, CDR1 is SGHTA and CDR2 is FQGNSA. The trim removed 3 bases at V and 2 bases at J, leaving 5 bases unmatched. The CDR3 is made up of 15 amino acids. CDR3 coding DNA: TGTGCCAGCAGCTTCTCCGGACAGGGACAAGAGACCCAGTACTTC. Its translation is CASSFSGQGQETQYF.

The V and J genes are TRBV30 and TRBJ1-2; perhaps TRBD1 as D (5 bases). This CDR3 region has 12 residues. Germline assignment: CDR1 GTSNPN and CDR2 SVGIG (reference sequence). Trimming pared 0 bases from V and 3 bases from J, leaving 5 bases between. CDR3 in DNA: TGTGCCTGGAGTGTGGGGCACTATGGCTACACCTTC. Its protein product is CAWSVGHYGYTF.

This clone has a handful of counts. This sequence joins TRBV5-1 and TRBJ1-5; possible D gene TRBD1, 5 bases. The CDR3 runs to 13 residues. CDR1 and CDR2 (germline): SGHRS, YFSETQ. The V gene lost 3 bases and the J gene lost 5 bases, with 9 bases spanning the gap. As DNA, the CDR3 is TGCGCCAGCAGCTCCGCGGGGGATCAGCCCCAGCATTTT. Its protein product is CASSSAGDQPQHF.